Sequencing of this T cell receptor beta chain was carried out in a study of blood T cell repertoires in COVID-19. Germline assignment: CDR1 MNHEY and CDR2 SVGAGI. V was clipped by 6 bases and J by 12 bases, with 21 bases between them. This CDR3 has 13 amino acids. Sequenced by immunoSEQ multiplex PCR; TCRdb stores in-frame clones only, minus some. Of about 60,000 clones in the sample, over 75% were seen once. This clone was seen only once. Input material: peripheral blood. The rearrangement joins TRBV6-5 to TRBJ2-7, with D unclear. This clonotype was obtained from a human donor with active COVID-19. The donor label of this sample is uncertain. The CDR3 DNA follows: TGTGCCAGCAGCCTTACTACTTTCGAAGTCCGGTACTTC. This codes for CASSLTTFEVRYF.